A single sample is the source of the 20 T cell receptor beta chains below, sequenced in a study of Graves' ophthalmopathy and Graves' hyperthyroidism. RNA transcripts served as template for amplifying TCR beta CDR3 sequences. RT-PCR with HTBI primers came first, then second-round multiplex PCR. A single record per CDR3 protein comes from TCRdb applying MiXCR to the multiplex PCR reads. The sample holds roughly 500,000 distinct CDR3 sequences, roughly an eighth seen once. Specimen: blood. The receptors originated from a woman in her 30s with Graves' ophthalmopathy.

This clonotype was counted ten times or more. The CDR3 coding sequence is TGTGCCAGTACCCCCCACGTCATGAACACTGAAGCTTTCTTT. Translated, it gives CASTPHVMNTEAFF. The J gene is TRBJ1-1, the V gene TRBV19; D uncertain. V gave up 7 bases and J gave up 0 bases, with 12 bases separating them. CDR3 length equals 14 residues. Germline V gives CDR1 LNHDA, CDR2 SQIVND (reference sequence).

This clonotype was seen at least ten times. The chain uses TRBV27 and TRBJ1-5; 7 bases are shared with TRBD1. This CDR3 has 15 residues. Trimming cost V 5 bases and J 0 bases; bases outside gene matches: 4. Germline V lookup: CDR1 MNHEY, CDR2 SMNVEV (reference sequence). CDR3 nucleotide sequence: TGTGCCAGCAGTGAGACAGGGTATAGCAATCAGCCCCAGCATTTT. Translated, it gives CASSETGYSNQPQHF.

This sequence joins TRBV9 and TRBJ1-6, with 7 bases identical to TRBD1. V was clipped by 3 bases and J by 5 bases; unmatched bases: 5. This CDR3 spans 15 amino acids. Per the germline V gene, CDR1 is SGDLS and CDR2 is YYNGEE. The CDR3 sequence: CASSGGTANNSPLHF. The CDR3 DNA sequence: TGTGCCAGCAGCGGCGGGACAGCCAATAATTCACCCCTCCACTTT.

At least ten counts were recorded for this clonotype. V and J are TRBV20-1 and TRBJ1-3, with 7 bases matching TRBD1. Germline assignment: CDR1 DFQATT and CDR2 SNEGSKA (reference sequence). The CDR3 is 14 amino acids. After removal of 1 base from V and 4 bases from J, the junction contained 4 bases not matched to a gene. The CDR3 loop reads CSARAGGLGNTIYF. DNA of the CDR3: TGCAGTGCTAGAGCAGGGGGTCTAGGAAACACCATATATTTT.

This clonotype has at least ten counts. V is TRBV11-2 and J is TRBJ2-2; D is perhaps TRBD2 (6 bases). Deletions cut 5 bases from V and 6 bases from J, with 7 bases between. From germline, CDR1 is SGHAT and CDR2 FQNNGV. The CDR3 has 12 residues. CDR3 protein: CASSREAGELFF. The CDR3 coding sequence is TGTGCCAGCAGCAGGGAGGCCGGGGAGCTGTTTTTT.

The chain recombines TRBV28 with TRBJ2-5; TRBD1 agrees at 11 bases. With V trimmed by 5 bases and J by 5 bases, 7 bases remained unmatched. Germline CDR1 reads MDHEN; CDR2 reads SYDVKM. The CDR3 has 15 residues. The CDR3 nucleotides read TGTGCCAGCAGTCTAGGGACAGGGGGAGTGGAGACCCAGTACTTC. Its translation is CASSLGTGGVETQYF.

This clonotype was picked up many times. V and J are TRBV18 and TRBJ1-1; tentative D call: TRBD1 (5 bases). V was pared by 5 bases and J by 1 base, with 11 bases between. Germline CDR1 KGHSH, CDR2 LQKENI. This CDR3 is 14 amino acids long. CDR3 nucleotide sequence: TGTGCCAGCTCAGTACAGGTGCCGAACACTGAAGCTTTCTTT. Translated, it gives CASSVQVPNTEAFF.

This clonotype was recorded at least ten times. The V gene is TRBV12-3 or TRBV12-4, the J gene TRBJ2-7, with D possibly TRBD2 on 6 matching bases. This CDR3 is 18 amino acids long. Trimming left V 2 bases short and J 0 bases short, with 20 bases between. CDR3 sequence: CASSLRGGGSTSSYEQYF. In DNA, the CDR3 is TGTGCCAGCAGTTTAAGGGGAGGCGGGTCCACAAGCTCCTACGAGCAGTACTTC.

The gene calls are TRBV28 and TRBJ2-5, with D perhaps TRBD1 (6 bases). Germline lookup yields CDR1 MDHEN and CDR2 SYDVKM. This CDR3 region has 16 residues. The V and J ends lost 6 bases and 0 bases respectively, with 17 bases between them. The CDR3 DNA reads as TGTGCCAGCAGATTAACAGGGTTGGACGACCAAGAGACCCAGTACTTC. Protein product: CASRLTGLDDQETQYF.

Ten or more counts support this clonotype. This sequence joins TRBV12-5 and TRBJ1-2; D remains unclear. The V end was cut by 0 bases, the J end by 4 bases, with 18 bases between. Looked up from germline, CDR1 is LGHNT and CDR2 is FRNRAP. This CDR3 region has 17 residues. The CDR3 region is CASGLVQGKALGYGYTF. In nucleotides, the CDR3 is TGTGCTAGTGGTTTGGTACAAGGAAAGGCCCTGGGCTATGGCTACACCTTC.

Many counts were recorded for this clonotype. This chain connects TRBV15 to TRBJ2-5, with a possible D match to TRBD2 (5 bases). V was pared by 1 base and J by 7 bases, with 13 bases between. Germline-derived CDR1 and CDR2 are LNHNV and YYDKDF (reference sequence). The CDR3 length is 14 residues. CDR3 amino acids: CATSRGAPRGTQYF. The CDR3 coding sequence is TGTGCCACCAGCAGAGGGGCCCCCCGGGGGACCCAGTACTTC.

This chain links TRBV6-1 with TRBJ1-1; no definite D call. Trimming cost V 4 bases and J 0 bases, with 9 bases left between them. Germline-derived CDR1 and CDR2 are MNHNS and SASEGT. The CDR3 consists of 14 residues. The CDR3 spells CASSGSVMNTEAFF. The CDR3 nucleotides read TGTGCCAGCAGTGGATCAGTCATGAACACTGAAGCTTTCTTT.

This clonotype was counted many times. The CDR3, as DNA: TGTGCCAGTCGAAAAGGCGCCGGGGAGCTGTTTTTT. It yields the protein CASRKGAGELFF. The chain employs TRBV19 and TRBJ2-2; D uncertain. CDR1 is LNHDA and CDR2 is SQIVND in the germline V gene (reference sequence). CDR3 size: 12 residues. V was cut by 8 bases and J by 6 bases, with 10 bases left in between.

This clonotype showed up many times. The chain links TRBV7-9 to TRBJ2-5, with D perhaps matching TRBD2 (6 bases). V shed 5 bases and J shed 5 bases, with 15 bases lying between them. In germline, CDR1 is SEHNR, CDR2 FQNEAQ (reference sequence). The length of the CDR3 is 14 residues. This CDR3 reads CASSLKEGVETQYF. CDR3 nucleotide sequence: TGTGCCAGCAGCCTCAAGGAGGGAGTGGAGACCCAGTACTTC.

The V gene is TRBV19, the J gene TRBJ2-2; D tentatively reads TRBD1 or TRBD2 (6 bases each). The CDR3 runs 18 residues. Germline CDR1 is LNHDA and CDR2 is SQIVND (reference sequence). V gave up 9 bases and J gave up 5 bases, with 28 bases separating them. CDR3 sequence reads: CASRRRGAGSEGTGELFF. CDR3 bases: TGTGCCAGCCGTCGAAGGGGGGCAGGGAGCGAGGGAACCGGGGAGCTGTTTTTT.

This clonotype was picked up many times. This chain uses TRBV20-1 with TRBJ2-7; no definite D call. This CDR3 spans 14 amino acids. Germline V gives CDR1 DFQATT, CDR2 SNEGSKA (reference sequence). The V end was cut by 6 bases, the J end by 3 bases, with 18 bases between. The CDR3 loop is CSAGGVPFLYEQYF. CDR3 bases: TGCAGTGCCGGTGGGGTTCCATTCCTCTACGAGCAGTACTTC.

This clonotype was counted at least ten times. In DNA form, the CDR3 reads TGTGCCAGCACCCTTGACGTCAGCTCCTACGAGCAGTACTTC. Residues: CASTLDVSSYEQYF. The chain recombines TRBV9 with TRBJ2-7; D remains unclear. V lost 6 bases, J lost 0 bases, and 13 bases lay in between. This CDR3 is 14 amino acids long. Germline CDR1 reads SGDLS; CDR2 reads YYNGEE.

This clonotype was recorded only once. V usage is TRBV20-1 and J usage is TRBJ2-5; 7 bases align to TRBD1. The J segment lost 2 bases and the V segment lost 4 bases, leaving 7 bases of the junction unmatched. Germline CDR1 is DFQATT and CDR2 is SNEGSKA (reference sequence). The CDR3 runs to 14 residues. The CDR3 is CSATPPRGQETQYF. The CDR3 DNA follows: TGCAGTGCTACCCCGCCCAGGGGGCAAGAGACCCAGTACTTC.

The sample holds many counts of this clonotype. V usage is TRBV12-3 or TRBV12-4 and J usage is TRBJ1-1; D is unresolved. CDR3 length: 15 residues. V was shortened by 5 bases and J by 0 bases, with 13 bases between the two germline ends. For the CDR3, the DNA is TGTGCCAGCAGTACCCAAAGGGTCATGAACACTGAAGCTTTCTTT. Protein sequence: CASSTQRVMNTEAFF.

In this sample, this clonotype turned up many times. The chain recombines TRBV28 with TRBJ2-7; D is ambiguous. The germline V gene encodes CDR1 MDHEN and CDR2 SYDVKM. This CDR3 spans 10 amino acids. Trimming stripped 9 bases from V and 3 bases from J, with 6 bases between. The CDR3 region is CARTLYEQYF. The CDR3 DNA reads TGTGCCAGAACGCTCTACGAGCAGTACTTC.